Below, 9 T cell receptor beta chains from the same sample are listed, as sequenced in a study of cytomegalovirus exposure and HLA in healthy donors. The PCR was carried out with 60 Vbeta primers and 13 Jbeta primers. Assay: immunoSEQ multiplex PCR; the TCRdb copy retains only in-frame clones and omits some. The table records 95,000 to 150,000 clones, about 80% of them present only once. Material for sequencing was PBMCs. The receptors come from a man aged 25 to 40 in good health and CMV-seropositive.

This CDR3 reads CASSPQPSGNTIYF. As DNA, the CDR3 is TGTGCCAGCAGCCCACAGCCCTCTGGAAACACCATATATTTT. The rearrangement joins TRBV9 to TRBJ1-3; unclear D gene. Trimming left V 4 bases short and J 0 bases short, with 8 bases between. This CDR3 is 14 amino acids long. Germline CDR1 reads SGDLS; CDR2 reads YYNGEE.

CDR3 amino acids: CASRPLSGGEKLFF. The CDR3 DNA reads as TGTGCCAGCAGGCCCCTGTCGGGCGGGGAAAAACTGTTTTTT. V is TRBV27 and J is TRBJ1-4; D gene unclear. There are 14 residues in the CDR3. Trimming cost V 6 bases and J 8 bases, with 16 bases left between them. Germline V gives CDR1 MNHEY, CDR2 SMNVEV (reference sequence). Full variable domain (outside the CDR3, taken from reference TRBV27 and TRBJ1-4): EAQVTQNPRYLITVTGKKLTVTCSQNMNHEYMSWYRQDPGLGLRQIYYSMNVEVTDKGDVPEGYKVSRKEKRNFPLILESPSPNQTSLYFCASRPLSGGEKLFFGSGTQLSVL.

This clone occurred a few times. The J gene is TRBJ2-3, the V gene TRBV7-9, with 9 bases lining up with TRBD1. This CDR3 comprises 17 residues. In germline, CDR1 is SEHNR, CDR2 FQNEAQ (reference sequence). V lost 9 bases to trimming and J lost 1 base; unmatched junction nucleotides: 14. The CDR3 loop reads CASRWTRTGGGTDTQYF. The CDR3 coding sequence is TGTGCCAGTCGCTGGACACGAACAGGGGGCGGCACAGATACGCAGTATTTT. The whole variable domain, remainder taken from reference TRBV7-9 and TRBJ2-3, is DTGVSQNPRHKITKRGQNVTFRCDPISEHNRLYWYRQTLGQGPEFLTYFQNEAQLEKSRLLSDRFSAERPKGSFSTLEIQRTEQGDSAMYLCASRWTRTGGGTDTQYFGPGTRLTVL.

The rearrangement uses TRBV9 and TRBJ1-4; possibly TRBD1 for D (5 bases). Germline assignment: CDR1 SGDLS and CDR2 YYNGEE. V was cut by 0 bases and J by 0 bases, with 9 bases left in between. This CDR3 region has 16 residues. The CDR3 DNA is TGTGCCAGCAGCGTAGCAGGGAACCCAACTAATGAAAAACTGTTTTTT. This translates into CASSVAGNPTNEKLFF. Full variable domain (outside the CDR3, taken from reference TRBV9 and TRBJ1-4): DSGVTQTPKHLITATGQRVTLRCSPRSGDLSVYWYQQSLDQGLQFLIQYYNGEERAKGNILERFSAQQFPDLHSELNLSSLELGDSALYFCASSVAGNPTNEKLFFGSGTQLSVL.

The rearrangement uses TRBV27 and TRBJ1-5, with unresolved D. Trimming left V 2 bases short and J 0 bases short, with 8 bases between. This CDR3 spans 15 amino acids. Germline V lookup: CDR1 MNHEY, CDR2 SMNVEV (reference sequence). Here the CDR3 reads CASSLAGYSNQPQHF. The CDR3 nucleotides are TGTGCCAGCAGTTTAGCCGGTTATAGCAATCAGCCCCAGCATTTT.

The table lists this clone with a count of one. The chain is built from TRBV28 and TRBJ2-5; 11 positions agree with TRBD2. V lost 1 base to trimming and J lost 5 bases; unmatched junction nucleotides: 6. The CDR3 runs to 16 residues. Germline V CDR1 and CDR2: MDHEN, SYDVKM. CDR3 in DNA: TGTGCCAGCAGTTTATTAACTAGCGGGGGACGGGAGACCCAGTACTTC. It yields the protein CASSLLTSGGRETQYF.

A single count supports this clone. The J gene is TRBJ2-5, the V gene TRBV5-1; 11 bases line up with TRBD2. The CDR3 length is 15 residues. Trimming at V came to 6 bases and at J to 1 base, leaving 5 bases not matched to a gene. The germline gives CDR1 SGHRS, CDR2 YFSETQ. DNA for the CDR3: TGCGCCAGCACCATAGCGGGGGGGTCCCAAGAGACCCAGTACTTC. Amino acid sequence: CASTIAGGSQETQYF.

This chain uses TRBV9 with TRBJ2-1; maybe TRBD1 (5 bases). V lost 0 bases, J lost 8 bases, and 9 bases lay in between. The V gene's germline CDR1 is SGDLS and CDR2 YYNGEE. CDR3 length: 13 amino acids. CDR3 sequence (DNA): TGTGCCAGCAGCGTAGACGGACACCATGAGCAGTTCTTC. Protein sequence: CASSVDGHHEQFF.

This clone has a handful of counts. The chain has TRBV5-4 and TRBJ2-1; a possible D gene is TRBD2 (5 bases). The ends were cut back, 1 base at V and 5 bases at J, with 10 bases in the middle. The CDR3 spans 14 residues. CDR1 is SGHNT and CDR2 is YYREEE in the germline V gene (reference sequence). Here the CDR3 reads CASSLSDYNNEQFF. The DNA for the CDR3 is TGTGCCAGCAGCTTGAGCGACTATAACAATGAGCAGTTCTTC.